This TCR beta chain originates from a study of blood T cell repertoires in COVID-19. Across the whole study: T cells, B-cell-depleted T cells, or PBMCs provided the cDNA or gDNA that served as material.

Only in-frame clones appear in the TCRdb table, and some are missing; sequencing was by immunoSEQ multiplex PCR. The repertoire holds 90,000 to 110,000 clones, with 90% as singletons. Germline CDR1 and CDR2: SGHRS and YFSETQ. This CDR3 has 15 residues. Trimming took off 0 bases at V and 2 bases at J, with 11 bases between the two ends. This sequence originates from a human donor in a cohort sampled during active COVID-19. The rearrangement uses TRBV5-1 and TRBJ1-1, with D hard to call. Sequenced input: peripheral blood. The CDR3 loop reads CASSLGGGLNTEAFF. CDR3 DNA sequence: TGCGCCAGCAGCTTGGGAGGTGGCTTAAACACTGAAGCTTTCTTT.